This TCR beta chain came from a study of identical twins. This clonotype came up a few times. Germline V CDR1 and CDR2: SEHNR, FQNEAQ (reference sequence). The V segment lost 2 bases and the J segment 8 bases; nucleotides outside the gene matches: 6. This CDR3 is 15 amino acids long. Each CDR3 protein is one row after TCRdb ran MiXCR on the 5' RACE reads. The sample holds hundreds of thousands of distinct CDR3 sequences; less than 7% are singletons and the top ten take around 1.7%. The source of this sequence is a man younger than 30 in good health. Source material: naive T cells sorted from blood. The chain carries TRBV7-9 and TRBJ1-4; 9 bases align to TRBD1. CDR3 in amino acids: CASSLIGTGREKLFF. CDR3 sequence (DNA): TGTGCCAGCAGCTTAATTGGGACAGGGAGGGAAAAACTGTTTTTT.